The 7 T cell receptor beta chains in this list originate from one sample, sequenced in a study of blood T cell repertoires in COVID-19. The data were produced by immunoSEQ multiplex PCR, yet TCRdb's version contains in-frame clones alone and is incomplete. Altogether under 300,000 clones are present, around 84% being singletons, with the ten largest covering around 1.5%. What was sequenced was peripheral blood. These receptors were taken from a woman aged 40 to 50 who had recovered from COVID-19.

This clone was recorded once. The chain is built from TRBV11-2 and TRBJ1-1; D is possibly TRBD1 (6 bases). The ends were cut back, 6 bases at V and 5 bases at J, with 16 bases in the middle. The CDR3 has 14 amino acids. Germline assignment: CDR1 SGHAT and CDR2 FQNNGV. The CDR3: CASSRTEAWTEAFF. The CDR3 DNA is TGTGCCAGCAGTCGGACAGAGGCTTGGACTGAAGCTTTCTTT. Combining the CDR3 with reference TRBV11-2 and TRBJ1-1 gives the whole variable domain EAGVAQSPRYKIIEKRQSVAFWCNPISGHATLYWYQQILGQGPKLLIQFQNNGVVDDSQLPKDRFSAERLKGVDSTLKIQPAKLEDSAVYLCASSRTEAWTEAFFGQGTRLTVV.

This clone has just a few counts. This chain links TRBV6-6 with TRBJ1-1, with a weak D call TRBD1 (5 bases). The ends were cut back, 6 bases at V and 0 bases at J, with 17 bases in the middle. The CDR3 is 16 residues long. CDR1 and CDR2 from the germline V gene are MNHNY and SVGAGI (reference sequence). CDR3: CASRWDSMPVNTEAFF. CDR3 DNA sequence: TGTGCCAGCAGATGGGACTCTATGCCGGTGAACACTGAAGCTTTCTTT.

The chain's CDR3 is CASSEQGYHYGYTF. CDR3 nucleotides: TGTGCCAGCAGTGAACAGGGATATCACTATGGCTACACCTTC. The V and J genes are TRBV2 and TRBJ1-2; TRBD1 might be the D (5 bases). The CDR3 is 14 residues long. The germline V gene has CDR1 SNHLY and CDR2 FYNNEI. V was shortened by 2 bases and J by 3 bases, with 10 bases between the two germline ends.

This clone was seen more than once but under ten times. The genes are TRBV7-9 and TRBJ1-1; tentative D call: TRBD1 (6 bases). Germline CDR1 SEHNR, CDR2 FQNEAQ (reference sequence). The CDR3 covers 16 residues. The ends were cut back, 0 bases at V and 10 bases at J, with 21 bases in the middle. CDR3 amino acids: CASSLAPGAVPRGAFF. CDR3 sequence (DNA): TGTGCCAGCAGCTTAGCGCCCGGGGCAGTCCCCAGGGGAGCTTTCTTT.

The chain has TRBV5-1 and TRBJ2-6; D unresolved. The V gene lost 5 bases and the J gene lost 0 bases, with 15 bases spanning the gap. This CDR3 is 17 amino acids long. The V gene's germline CDR1 is SGHRS and CDR2 YFSETQ. CDR3 coding DNA: TGCGCCAGCAGTTTTCCGTCGAGTGCCTCTGGGGCCAACGTCCTGACTTTC. This encodes CASSFPSSASGANVLTF. The whole variable domain, filled in from reference TRBV5-1 and TRBJ2-6, reads KAGVTQTPRYLIKTRGQQVTLSCSPISGHRSVSWYQQTPGQGLQFLFEYFSETQRNKGNFPGRFSGRQFSNSRSEMNVSTLELGDSALYLCASSFPSSASGANVLTFGAGSRLTVL.

This sequence joins TRBV7-9 and TRBJ1-1, with D unclear. From germline, CDR1 is SEHNR and CDR2 FQNEAQ (reference sequence). This CDR3 region has 11 residues. V was clipped by 5 bases and J by 11 bases, with 12 bases between them. The DNA of the CDR3 is TGTGCCAGCAGCCGACAAGGAGGGGCTTTCTTT. Protein product: CASSRQGGAFF. The variable domain in full, completed from reference TRBV7-9 and TRBJ1-1, reads DTGVSQNPRHKITKRGQNVTFRCDPISEHNRLYWYRQTLGQGPEFLTYFQNEAQLEKSRLLSDRFSAERPKGSFSTLEIQRTEQGDSAMYLCASSRQGGAFFGQGTRLTVV.

V gene TRBV19 combines with J gene TRBJ2-7; a possible D gene is TRBD1 (6 bases). With 9 bases removed from V and 4 bases from J, the gap between germline ends came to 16 bases. There are 13 residues in the CDR3. CDR1 is LNHDA and CDR2 is SQIVND in the germline V gene (reference sequence). The DNA of the CDR3 is TGTGCCAGCGGAAAACAGGGACAATACGAGCAGTACTTC. This codes for CASGKQGQYEQYF.